The sequence of this T cell receptor (beta chain) was determined in a study of cytomegalovirus exposure and HLA in healthy donors. Study-wide findings and caveats: With high specificity and sensitivity, the classifier reportedly diagnosed cytomegalovirus status.

PCR was performed using 60 Vbeta and 13 Jbeta primers. This table comes from immunoSEQ multiplex PCR, and its TCRdb copy is limited to in-frame clones, with some not included. This sample has about 160,000 clones, with 65% to 85% found just once. V lost 1 base and J 13 bases, leaving 13 bases between the germline ends. The germline CDR1 and CDR2 sequences are SGHTA and FQGNSA. The CDR3 runs to 13 residues. The sample holds a few counts of this clone. The antigen is undetermined. This sequence originates from a man aged 45-65 years in good health and CMV-seropositive. The specimen was PBMCs. V and J are TRBV7-2 and TRBJ2-2; no reliable D call. The CDR3 sequence: CASSLGLESGLFF. The CDR3 coding sequence is TGTGCCAGCAGCTTAGGCCTAGAGAGTGGGCTGTTTTTT.